The clone carrying this T cell receptor beta chain was seen only once. Germline trimming cut 0 bases from V and 5 bases from J; bases unmatched to any gene: 9. In germline, CDR1 is LNHDA, CDR2 SQIVND (reference sequence). The CDR3 sequence is 17 residues long. The sample is drawn from a study of blood T cell repertoires in COVID-19. Under the authors' procedure: Estimated nucleated cell counts came from reference gene primer amplification. Produced via immunoSEQ multiplex PCR; TCRdb's table is partial and in-frame only. D and trimming come from the DNA, and the V and J calls and clone size come from that table. The sample holds 65,000 or so clones, 80% to 85% seen once. Patients in Seattle were enrolled during active infection, then followed longitudinally.

This TCR derives from a man aged 30 to 45 with COVID-19, enrolled during active disease. Sequenced: peripheral blood. The chain has TRBV19 and TRBJ1-2, with TRBD1 identical over 10 bases. CDR3 in amino acids: CASSIDPRDRGEYGYTF. DNA for the CDR3: TGTGCCAGTAGTATAGATCCAAGGGACAGGGGAGAATATGGCTACACCTTC.